This TCR beta chain was obtained from a study of T cells in Graves' hyperthyroidism and ophthalmopathy. V lost 4 bases and J 3 bases, leaving 27 bases between the germline ends. Germline V gene lookup returns CDR1 DFQATT and CDR2 SNEGSKA (reference sequence). The CDR3 loop spans 19 amino acids. Points from the study as a whole: Appearing also in blood were most of the thyroid clonotypes expanded above 0.001.

Ophthalmopathy cases scored 3 or more on the Clinical Activity Score and 4 or more on NOSPECS grade, with duration below 3 months. The investigators amplified TCR beta CDR3 regions from RNA transcripts. The HTBI primer set drove a first-round RT-PCR of the TCR CDR3. TCRdb re-analysed the multiplex PCR reads in MiXCR, keeping a single row per CDR3 protein. The data contain hundreds of thousands of distinct CDR3 sequences, 17% of them singletons. In regard to this clonotype: Its antigen is unknown.

The source is a woman between 18 and 29 years old with Graves' ophthalmopathy. Material for sequencing was blood. The chain links TRBV20-1 to TRBJ1-4; maybe TRBD1 (5 bases). DNA for the CDR3: TGCAGTGCTACCCCCCGGGAAAGGTTAGGGGAGTTGGCTAATGAAAAACTGTTTTTT. It encodes CSATPRERLGELANEKLFF.